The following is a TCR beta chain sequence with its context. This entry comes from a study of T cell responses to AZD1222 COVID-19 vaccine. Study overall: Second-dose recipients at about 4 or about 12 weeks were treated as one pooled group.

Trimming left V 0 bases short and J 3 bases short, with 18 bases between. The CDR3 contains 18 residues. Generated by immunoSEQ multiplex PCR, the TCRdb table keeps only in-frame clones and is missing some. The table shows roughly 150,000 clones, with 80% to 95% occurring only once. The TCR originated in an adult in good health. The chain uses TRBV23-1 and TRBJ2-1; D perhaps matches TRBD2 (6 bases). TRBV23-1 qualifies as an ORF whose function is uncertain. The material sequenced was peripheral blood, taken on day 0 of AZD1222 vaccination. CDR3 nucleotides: TGCGCCAGCAGTCAATCGGTCTCGGGACTCCATTTCTACAATGAGCAGTTCTTC. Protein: CASSQSVSGLHFYNEQFF.